One sample yielded the 10 T cell receptor beta chains listed below, sequenced in a study of blood T cell repertoires in COVID-19. Repertoires were generated with immunoSEQ multiplex PCR, while TCRdb's copy carries only in-frame clones and drops some. The profile shows a few hundred thousand clones, approximately 88% of them singletons. The source material was peripheral blood. The receptors were sampled from a woman in her thirties or forties who had recovered from COVID-19.

The rearrangement links TRBV30 to TRBJ1-4; D not certain. The length of the CDR3 is 13 residues. The V gene lost 2 bases and the J gene lost 6 bases, with 10 bases spanning the gap. CDR1 and CDR2 from the germline V gene are GTSNPN and SVGIG (reference sequence). Here the CDR3 reads CAWSRAHDEKLFF. As DNA, the CDR3 is TGTGCCTGGAGTCGCGCCCATGATGAAAAACTGTTTTTT.

The table lists this clone with a count of one. V gene TRBV6-5 combines with J gene TRBJ1-5, with 9 bases lining up with TRBD1. Germline CDR1 and CDR2: MNHEY and SVGAGI. The CDR3 sequence is 13 residues long. The ends lost 6 bases at V and 7 bases at J; junction bases unmatched: 4. The CDR3 region is CASRGTGHQPQHF. As DNA, the CDR3 is TGTGCCAGCAGAGGGACAGGGCACCAGCCCCAGCATTTT.

This chain uses TRBV30 with TRBJ1-3; D not resolved. The germline V gene has CDR1 GTSNPN and CDR2 SVGIG (reference sequence). Trimming shortened V by 5 bases and J by 0 bases, and 5 bases separated the two germline ends. This CDR3 spans 12 amino acids. CDR3 residues: CAWSSSGNTIYF. Here the CDR3 DNA reads TGTGCCTGGTCTAGCTCTGGAAACACCATATATTTT. The complete variable domain, with remaining parts taken from reference TRBV30 and TRBJ1-3, reads SQTIHQWPATLVQPVGSPLSLECTVEGTSNPNLYWYRQAAGRGLQLLFYSVGIGQISSEVPQNLSASRPQDRQFILSSKKLLLSDSGFYLCAWSSSGNTIYFGEGSWLTVV.

This clone was picked up many times. The J gene is TRBJ1-6, the V gene TRBV28; 7 bases are a match to TRBD1. There are 16 residues in the CDR3. In germline, CDR1 is MDHEN, CDR2 SYDVKM. With 7 bases clipped from V and 7 bases from J, the junction kept 13 bases outside the gene matches. CDR3 loop: CASTLGRTGFNSPLHF. CDR3 in DNA: TGTGCCAGCACCCTCGGGCGGACAGGTTTCAATTCACCCCTCCACTTT.

The chain combines TRBV7-6 with TRBJ2-2; 8 bases are shared with TRBD2. The CDR3 covers 16 residues. V lost 5 bases to trimming and J lost 4 bases; unmatched junction nucleotides: 9. CDR1 and CDR2 (germline): SGHVS, FNYEAQ. The DNA for the CDR3 is TGTGCCAGCAGCCACCTGAGCGGGAGTAGCACCGGGGAGCTGTTTTTT. It codes for CASSHLSGSSTGELFF.

The V and J genes are TRBV25-1 and TRBJ1-6; 7 nucleotides line up with TRBD1. Losses at the gene ends were 2 bases for V and 13 bases for J; bases not matched to a gene: 8. Germline V gene data show CDR1 as MGHDK and CDR2 as SYGVNS. CDR3 length: 14 amino acids. Here the CDR3 reads CASSETGTVHPLHF. The CDR3 nucleotides read TGTGCCAGCAGTGAAACCGGGACAGTTCATCCCCTCCACTTT.

This chain links TRBV14 with TRBJ2-7; perhaps TRBD2 as D (5 bases). The V end was cut by 4 bases, the J end by 6 bases, with 13 bases between. This CDR3 has 13 residues. CDR1 is SGHDN, CDR2 FVKESK, per germline. The CDR3 nucleotides read TGTGCCAGCAGCCCCCTTGGAGGTAGCGAGCAGTACTTC. This gives the protein CASSPLGGSEQYF.

This chain connects TRBV14 to TRBJ2-5, with D perhaps TRBD1 (6 bases). Trimming stripped 1 base from V and 9 bases from J, with 9 bases between. The CDR3 runs to 12 residues. Germline CDR1 reads SGHDN; CDR2 reads FVKESK. The CDR3 bases are TGTGCCAGCAGCCAAGGGGGGCTGGCCCAGTACTTC. Translating gives CASSQGGLAQYF.

This clone was found once. V gene TRBV6-6 combines with J gene TRBJ2-5; 7 bases match TRBD2. V lost 6 bases to trimming and J lost 10 bases; unmatched junction nucleotides: 11. The germline CDR1 and CDR2 sequences are MNHNY and SVGAGI (reference sequence). This CDR3 has 13 amino acids. The CDR3, as DNA: TGTGCCAGCAGCCCGAGACTAGCAGAGGGCCAGTACTTC. Translating gives CASSPRLAEGQYF.

This clone occurred a few times. The chain links TRBV27 to TRBJ1-5, with TRBD1 identical over 7 bases. Trimming at V came to 5 bases and at J to 5 bases, leaving 9 bases not matched to a gene. The CDR3 contains 15 residues. CDR1 and CDR2 (germline): MNHEY, SMNVEV (reference sequence). The CDR3 sequence is CASSQQGQEYQPQHF. The CDR3 DNA follows: TGTGCCAGCAGTCAACAAGGACAGGAATATCAGCCCCAGCATTTT.